Below, 24 T cell receptor beta chains from the same sample are listed, as sequenced in a study of T cells in Graves' hyperthyroidism and ophthalmopathy. Researchers took RNA transcripts and amplified the TCR beta CDR3 regions from them. An initial round of RT-PCR targeting the TCR CDR3 relied on the HTBI primer set. TCRdb redid the calling of the multiplex PCR reads with MiXCR, one entry per CDR3 protein. The table includes hundreds of thousands of distinct CDR3 sequences, around an eighth detected once. The sequenced sample consisted of blood. The receptors were gathered from a man over 45 with Graves' ophthalmopathy.

Many counts were recorded for this clonotype. The rearrangement uses TRBV12-3 or TRBV12-4 and TRBJ2-5; D may be TRBD2 (6 bases). The CDR3 contains 13 residues. Deletions cut 5 bases from V and 7 bases from J, with 14 bases between. Here the CDR3 reads CASSQGLKGTQYF. The DNA for the CDR3 is TGTGCCAGCAGTCAGGGACTTAAAGGGACCCAGTACTTC.

The sample holds many counts of this clonotype. The chain joins TRBV6-1 to TRBJ2-5; 10 positions match TRBD2. The germline gives CDR1 MNHNS, CDR2 SASEGT. The trim removed 6 bases at V and 6 bases at J, leaving 13 bases unmatched. CDR3 length: 16 residues. CDR3 nucleotide sequence: TGTGCCAGCAGCCCACCATCCACTAGCGGGATCAAGACCCAGTACTTC. Encoded protein: CASSPPSTSGIKTQYF.

The chain is built from TRBV6-2 or TRBV6-3 and TRBJ1-1; maybe TRBD1 (6 bases). The germline V gene encodes CDR1 MNHEY and CDR2 SVGEGT. The CDR3 is made up of 14 amino acids. V lost 4 bases, J lost 5 bases, and 14 bases lay in between. The CDR3 sequence: CASSSTRGGTEAFF. The CDR3 DNA reads as TGTGCCAGCAGTTCGACCAGGGGTGGTACTGAAGCTTTCTTT.

This clonotype was found many times. The CDR3 is CASSVTQGASGYTF. The CDR3 bases are TGTGCCAGCAGCGTGACGCAGGGGGCTTCTGGCTACACCTTC. This chain connects TRBV11-2 to TRBJ1-2; TRBD1 agrees at 8 bases. From germline, CDR1 is SGHAT and CDR2 FQNNGV. The CDR3 consists of 14 residues. V was pared by 5 bases and J by 7 bases, with 9 bases of the junction left unmatched.

This clonotype was recorded many times. The V gene is TRBV30, the J gene TRBJ2-3; TRBD2 matches 13 bases. The ends lost 3 bases at V and 2 bases at J; junction bases unmatched: 14. Germline V CDR1 and CDR2: GTSNPN, SVGIG (reference sequence). The CDR3 is 19 residues long. CDR3 bases: TGTGCCTGGAGAGTACAACTAGGGACTAGCGGGACCTACACAGATACGCAGTATTTT. This gives the protein CAWRVQLGTSGTYTDTQYF.

A few counts support this clonotype. The CDR3 protein is CASSKTDNEQFF. CDR3 coding DNA: TGTGCCAGCAGCAAGACAGACAATGAGCAGTTCTTC. The chain is built from TRBV7-3 and TRBJ2-1; possibly TRBD1 for D (5 bases). The CDR3 has 12 amino acids. V gave up 5 bases and J gave up 5 bases, with 7 bases separating them. The germline V gene has CDR1 SGHTA and CDR2 FQGTGA.

This clonotype showed up just once. Its ends do not fully match the called genes, so a read error is possible. This chain uses TRBV7-3 with TRBJ2-3; 12 bases are a match to TRBD2. CDR1 is SGHTA, CDR2 FQGTGA, per germline. CDR3 length: 19 amino acids. The CDR3 here is CASSQSQPWTSGTTDTQYF. The CDR3 coding sequence is TGCGCCAGCAGCCAGAGCCAGCCGTGGACTAGCGGGACCACAGATACGCAGTATTTT.

This clonotype has at least ten counts. J is TRBJ2-2 and V is TRBV20-1; a weak D match, TRBD2 (5 bases). V was clipped by 6 bases and J by 7 bases, with 18 bases between them. Germline CDR1 reads DFQATT; CDR2 reads SNEGSKA (reference sequence). The CDR3 covers 14 residues. The CDR3 here is CSAPSGGSIGELFF. The CDR3, as DNA: TGCAGTGCCCCCTCAGGTGGGAGCATCGGGGAGCTGTTTTTT.

This clonotype was seen many times. This rearrangement joins TRBV3-1 to TRBJ2-3; D gene unclear. The CDR3 runs to 12 residues. Trimming left V 6 bases short and J 4 bases short, with 8 bases between. Germline CDR1 LGHDT, CDR2 YNNKEL (reference sequence). This chain's CDR3 is CASSGLADTQYF. The CDR3 nucleotides read TGTGCCAGCAGTGGGTTGGCAGATACGCAGTATTTT.

In the case of this clonotype: This could be a read error, since a much larger clone is one nucleotide away. The chain has TRBV20-1 and TRBJ2-3; D assignment may be TRBD1 or TRBD2 (5 bases each). This CDR3 has 14 amino acids. Germline CDR1 DFQATT, CDR2 SNEGSKA (reference sequence). V was clipped by 6 bases and J by 3 bases, with 16 bases between them. The CDR3: CSAEPGWGTDTQYF. The CDR3 DNA follows: TGCAGTGCCGAACCGGGATGGGGGACAGATACGCAGTATTTT.

This clonotype was found many times. The chain employs TRBV12-3 or TRBV12-4 and TRBJ2-7; 11 bases align to TRBD2. J lost 4 bases, V lost 1 base, and 3 bases had no gene match. This CDR3 region has 15 residues. Here the CDR3 DNA reads TGTGCCAGCAGTTTAGGACTAGCGGGATTTTACGAGCAGTACTTC. Its translation is CASSLGLAGFYEQYF.

V is TRBV27 and J is TRBJ2-1; 8 bases map to TRBD2. The germline CDR1 and CDR2 sequences are MNHEY and SMNVEV (reference sequence). CDR3 length equals 11 residues. Germline trimming cut 7 bases from V and 15 bases from J; bases unmatched to any gene: 8. The CDR3 DNA is TGTGCCAGCACCCCGGGGGGGCGCTGGTTCTTC. Its protein is CASTPGGRWFF.

This clonotype occurred many times. The genes are TRBV29-1 and TRBJ1-1, with TRBD1 matching 9 bases. Germline assignment: CDR1 SQVTM and CDR2 ANQGSEA. J was trimmed by 6 bases and V by 2 bases; bases with no gene match: 7. The CDR3 has 14 residues. In nucleotides, the CDR3 is TGCAGCGTTGAATCCGGGACAGGGAGGGCTGAAGCTTTCTTT. Its translation is CSVESGTGRAEAFF.

This chain uses TRBV25-1 with TRBJ1-4; TRBD1 matches at 7 bases. Losses at the gene ends were 4 bases for V and 10 bases for J; bases not matched to a gene: 6. This CDR3 has 13 amino acids. Looked up from germline, CDR1 is MGHDK and CDR2 is SYGVNS. CDR3 sequence: CASSGAGGGKLFF. Written as DNA, the CDR3 is TGTGCCAGCAGTGGAGCAGGGGGAGGAAAACTGTTTTTT.

This clonotype was detected ten times or more. The CDR3 coding sequence is TGTGCCAGCAGTTTACGGGACCGCCTTGGCTACACCTTC. As protein: CASSLRDRLGYTF. The rearrangement uses TRBV28 and TRBJ1-2, with D perhaps TRBD1 (5 bases). This CDR3 spans 13 amino acids. Germline assignment: CDR1 MDHEN and CDR2 SYDVKM. The germline V and J ends were trimmed by 2 bases and 7 bases, with 11 bases remaining between them.

This clonotype was seen at least ten times. J is TRBJ2-2 and V is TRBV27, with 8 bases aligning to TRBD1. CDR1 is MNHEY, CDR2 SMNVEV, per germline (reference sequence). V gave up 6 bases and J gave up 2 bases; unmatched junction bases: 11. This CDR3 has 17 amino acids. Written as DNA, the CDR3 is TGTGCCAGCAGCAGCAGAAGGACAGGGCGAAACACCGGGGAGCTGTTTTTT. This encodes CASSSRRTGRNTGELFF.

This clonotype was recorded a few times. The chain uses TRBV5-1 and TRBJ2-3; perhaps TRBD1 as D (6 bases). Looked up from germline, CDR1 is SGHRS and CDR2 is YFSETQ. Trimming removed 1 base at V and 3 bases at J, with 9 bases between. The CDR3 has 14 amino acids. CDR3 region: CASSLRTETDTQYF. CDR3 coding DNA: TGCGCCAGCAGCTTGAGGACAGAAACAGATACGCAGTATTTT.

The table lists this clonotype with a few counts. J is TRBJ1-5 and V is TRBV19; D remains ambiguous. Germline-derived CDR1 and CDR2 are LNHDA and SQIVND (reference sequence). The CDR3 is made up of 16 amino acids. The germline V and J ends were trimmed by 0 bases and 3 bases, with 12 bases remaining between them. CDR3 amino acids: CASSIEWGLYNQPQHF. CDR3 DNA: TGTGCCAGTAGTATAGAATGGGGTCTTTACAATCAGCCCCAGCATTTT.

This clonotype was counted many times. The chain is built from TRBV11-3 and TRBJ2-7; D remains unclear. Germline assignment: CDR1 SGHNT and CDR2 YENEEA. V lost 3 bases and J lost 0, with 12 bases in between. The CDR3 contains 15 residues. The chain's CDR3 is CASSFGPQNSYEQYF. Here the CDR3 DNA reads TGTGCCAGCAGCTTTGGTCCACAGAACTCCTACGAGCAGTACTTC.

The J gene is TRBJ2-1, the V gene TRBV30, with no clear D. Trimming removed 1 base at V and 7 bases at J, with 20 bases between. This CDR3 has 16 amino acids. Germline CDR1 GTSNPN, CDR2 SVGIG (reference sequence). Written as DNA, the CDR3 is TGTGCCTGGAGTGAAAACCTAGGACGAAGTAGGAATGAGCAGTTCTTC. Protein product: CAWSENLGRSRNEQFF.

The chain couples TRBV6-1 to TRBJ1-6; no firm D call. The CDR3 sequence is 14 residues long. Trimming removed 5 bases at V and 6 bases at J, with 11 bases between. Germline lookup yields CDR1 MNHNS and CDR2 SASEGT. CDR3 loop: CASSYGTSNSPLHF. The DNA for the CDR3 is TGTGCCAGCAGTTATGGTACGAGTAATTCACCCCTCCACTTT.

The chain couples TRBV20-1 to TRBJ2-3; TRBD1 matches 8 bases. V lost 0 bases, J lost 4 bases, and 3 bases stayed unmatched. Germline-derived CDR1 and CDR2 are DFQATT and SNEGSKA (reference sequence). The CDR3 consists of 14 residues. CDR3 DNA sequence: TGCAGTGCTAGAGATTCAGGGGGCGCAGATACGCAGTATTTT. Translating gives CSARDSGGADTQYF.

This clonotype was observed many times. The rearrangement links TRBV20-1 to TRBJ2-3; the D gene is possibly TRBD1 (5 bases). This CDR3 has 15 amino acids. The V gene lost 0 bases and the J gene lost 6 bases, with 16 bases spanning the gap. The germline V gene encodes CDR1 DFQATT and CDR2 SNEGSKA (reference sequence). In DNA, the CDR3 is TGCAGTGCTAGAGATAGGAAAGGGGCTTGGGATACGCAGTATTTT. Its protein product is CSARDRKGAWDTQYF.

This rearrangement joins TRBV20-1 to TRBJ1-1; D gene uncertain. Germline CDR1 DFQATT, CDR2 SNEGSKA (reference sequence). The CDR3 extends over 9 amino acids. With 2 bases removed from V and 11 bases from J, the gap between germline ends came to 6 bases. CDR3 bases: TGCAGTGCTAGACAGATGGCTTTCTTT. The encoded protein is CSARQMAFF.